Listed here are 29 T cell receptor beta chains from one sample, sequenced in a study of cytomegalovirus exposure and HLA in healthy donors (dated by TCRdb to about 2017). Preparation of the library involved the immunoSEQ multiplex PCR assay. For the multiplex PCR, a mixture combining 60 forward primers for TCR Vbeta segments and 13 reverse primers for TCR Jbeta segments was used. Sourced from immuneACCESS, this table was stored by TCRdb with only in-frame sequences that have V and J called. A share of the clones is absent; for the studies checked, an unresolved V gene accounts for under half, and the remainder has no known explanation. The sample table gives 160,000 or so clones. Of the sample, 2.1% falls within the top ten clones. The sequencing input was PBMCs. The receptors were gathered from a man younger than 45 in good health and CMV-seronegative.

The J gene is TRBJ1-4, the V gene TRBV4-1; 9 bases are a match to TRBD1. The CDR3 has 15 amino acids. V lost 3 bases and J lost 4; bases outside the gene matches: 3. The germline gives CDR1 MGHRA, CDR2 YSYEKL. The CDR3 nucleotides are TGCGCCAGCAGCCAGGCGGACAGGGGTAATGAAAAACTGTTTTTT. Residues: CASSQADRGNEKLFF.

CDR3: CASSSGTGGNTGELFF. CDR3 in DNA: TGCGCCAGCAGCTCCGGGACAGGGGGCAACACCGGGGAGCTGTTTTTT. The chain is built from TRBV5-1 and TRBJ2-2, with TRBD1 matching 12 bases. Germline V gene lookup returns CDR1 SGHRS and CDR2 YFSETQ. J lost 2 bases, V lost 3 bases, and 2 bases had no gene match. There are 16 residues in the CDR3.

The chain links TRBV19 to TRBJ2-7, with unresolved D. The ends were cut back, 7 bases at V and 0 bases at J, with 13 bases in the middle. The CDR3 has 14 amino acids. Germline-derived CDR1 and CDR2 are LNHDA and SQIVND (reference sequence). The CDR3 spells CASNGGQRSYEQYF. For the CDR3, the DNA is TGTGCCAGTAACGGCGGCCAACGCTCCTACGAGCAGTACTTC. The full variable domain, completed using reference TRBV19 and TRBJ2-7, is DGGITQSPKYLFRKEGQNVTLSCEQNLNHDAMYWYRQDPGQGLRLIYYSQIVNDFQKGDIAEGYSVSREKKESFPLTVTSAQKNPTAFYLCASNGGQRSYEQYFGPGTRLTVT.

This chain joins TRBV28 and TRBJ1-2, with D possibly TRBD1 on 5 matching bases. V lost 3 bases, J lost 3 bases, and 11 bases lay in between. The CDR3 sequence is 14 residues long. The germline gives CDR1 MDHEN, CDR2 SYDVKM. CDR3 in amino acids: CASSFDRQHYGYTF. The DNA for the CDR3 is TGTGCCAGCAGTTTCGACCGACAGCACTATGGCTACACCTTC.

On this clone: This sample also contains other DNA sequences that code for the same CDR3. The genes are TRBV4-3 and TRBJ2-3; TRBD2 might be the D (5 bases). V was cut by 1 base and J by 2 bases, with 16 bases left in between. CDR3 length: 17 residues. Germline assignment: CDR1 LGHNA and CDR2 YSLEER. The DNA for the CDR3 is TGCGCCAGCAGCCAAGTCTACCTAGGAGGCCCCACAGATACGCAGTATTTT. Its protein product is CASSQVYLGGPTDTQYF.

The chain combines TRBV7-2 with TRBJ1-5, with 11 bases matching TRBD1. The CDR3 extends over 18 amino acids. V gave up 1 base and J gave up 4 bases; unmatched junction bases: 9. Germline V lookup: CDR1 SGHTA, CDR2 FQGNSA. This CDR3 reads CASSLDLGTGGDNQPQHF. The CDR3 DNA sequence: TGTGCCAGCAGCTTAGACCTGGGGACAGGGGGTGATAATCAGCCCCAGCATTTT.

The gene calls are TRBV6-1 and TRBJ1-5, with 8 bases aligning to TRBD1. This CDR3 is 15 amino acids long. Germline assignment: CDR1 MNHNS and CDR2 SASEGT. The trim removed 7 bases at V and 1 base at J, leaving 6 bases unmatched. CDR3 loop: CASIWTGYSNQPQHF. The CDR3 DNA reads TGTGCCAGCATTTGGACAGGGTACAGCAATCAGCCCCAGCATTTT.

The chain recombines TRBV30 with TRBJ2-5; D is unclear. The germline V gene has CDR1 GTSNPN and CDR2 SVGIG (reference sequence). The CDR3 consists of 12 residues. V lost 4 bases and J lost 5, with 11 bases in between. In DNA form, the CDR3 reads TGTGCCTGGAATCGAGGAGAGGAGACCCAGTACTTC. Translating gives CAWNRGEETQYF.

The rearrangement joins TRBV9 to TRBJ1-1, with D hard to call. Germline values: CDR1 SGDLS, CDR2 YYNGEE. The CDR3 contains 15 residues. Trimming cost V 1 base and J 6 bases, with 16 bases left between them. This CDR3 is CASSVRASTSSEAFF. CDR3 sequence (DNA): TGTGCCAGCAGCGTAAGGGCCTCCACTAGCTCTGAAGCTTTCTTT. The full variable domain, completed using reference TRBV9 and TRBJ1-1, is DSGVTQTPKHLITATGQRVTLRCSPRSGDLSVYWYQQSLDQGLQFLIQYYNGEERAKGNILERFSAQQFPDLHSELNLSSLELGDSALYFCASSVRASTSSEAFFGQGTRLTVV.

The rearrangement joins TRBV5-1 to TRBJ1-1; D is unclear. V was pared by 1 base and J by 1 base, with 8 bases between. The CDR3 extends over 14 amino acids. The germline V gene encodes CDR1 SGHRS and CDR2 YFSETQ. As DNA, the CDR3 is TGCGCCAGCAGCTTGAATGCAGGGAACACTGAAGCTTTCTTT. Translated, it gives CASSLNAGNTEAFF. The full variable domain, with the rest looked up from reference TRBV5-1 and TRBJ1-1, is KAGVTQTPRYLIKTRGQQVTLSCSPISGHRSVSWYQQTPGQGLQFLFEYFSETQRNKGNFPGRFSGRQFSNSRSEMNVSTLELGDSALYLCASSLNAGNTEAFFGQGTRLTVV.

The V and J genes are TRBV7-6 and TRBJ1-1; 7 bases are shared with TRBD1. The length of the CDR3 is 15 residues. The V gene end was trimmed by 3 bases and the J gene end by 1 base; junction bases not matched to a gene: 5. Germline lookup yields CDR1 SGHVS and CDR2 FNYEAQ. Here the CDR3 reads CASSLAEGANTEAFF. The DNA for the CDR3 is TGTGCCAGCAGCTTGGCGGAGGGGGCGAACACTGAAGCTTTCTTT.

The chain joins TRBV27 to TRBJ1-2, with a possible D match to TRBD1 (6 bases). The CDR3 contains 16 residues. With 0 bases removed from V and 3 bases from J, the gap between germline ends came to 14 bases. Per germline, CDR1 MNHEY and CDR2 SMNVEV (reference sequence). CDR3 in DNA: TGTGCCAGCAGTTTATCCGTACAGGGAAGGGACTATGGCTACACCTTC. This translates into CASSLSVQGRDYGYTF.

In nucleotides, the CDR3 is TGTGCCAGCAGACCAGGGACTATCACAGATACGCAGTATTTT. It translates to CASRPGTITDTQYF. The chain uses TRBV5-6 and TRBJ2-3; TRBD2 agrees at 7 bases. The junction had 5 bases not matched to a gene; V was cut back by 5 bases and J by 2 bases. CDR3 length equals 14 residues. Germline V gene sequence: CDR1 SGHDT, CDR2 YYEEEE. The complete variable domain, with remaining parts taken from reference TRBV5-6 and TRBJ2-3, reads DAGVTQSPTHLIKTRGQQVTLRCSPKSGHDTVSWYQQALGQGPQFIFQYYEEEERQRGNFPDRFSGHQFPNYSSELNVNALLLGDSALYLCASRPGTITDTQYFGPGTRLTVL.

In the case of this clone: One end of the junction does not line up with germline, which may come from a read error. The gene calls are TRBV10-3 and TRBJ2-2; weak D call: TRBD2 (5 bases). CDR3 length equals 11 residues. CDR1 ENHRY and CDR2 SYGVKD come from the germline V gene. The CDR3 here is CAISNTRELFF. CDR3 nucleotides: TGTGCCATCAGTAACACCCGGGAACTGTTTTTT.

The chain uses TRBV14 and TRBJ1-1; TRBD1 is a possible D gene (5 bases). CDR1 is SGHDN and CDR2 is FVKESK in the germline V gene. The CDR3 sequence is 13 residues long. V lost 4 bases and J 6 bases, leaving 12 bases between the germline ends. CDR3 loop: CASSPWGGAEAFF. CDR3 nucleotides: TGTGCCAGCAGCCCTTGGGGAGGGGCTGAAGCTTTCTTT.

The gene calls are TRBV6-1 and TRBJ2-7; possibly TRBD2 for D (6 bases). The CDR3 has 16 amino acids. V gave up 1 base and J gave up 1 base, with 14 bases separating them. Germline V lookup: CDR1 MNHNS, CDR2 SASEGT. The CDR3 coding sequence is TGTGCCAGCAGTGAAGAAGAGCGGGCGGGTTCCTACGAGCAGTACTTC. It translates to CASSEEERAGSYEQYF.

CDR3 DNA: TGTGCCAGCAGTTCTAGCGGGAGCTCCACAGATACGCAGTATTTT. This codes for CASSSSGSSTDTQYF. The chain couples TRBV27 to TRBJ2-3, with 10 bases identical to TRBD2. The germline V gene encodes CDR1 MNHEY and CDR2 SMNVEV (reference sequence). The V gene end was trimmed by 4 bases and the J gene end by 2 bases; junction bases not matched to a gene: 3. The length of the CDR3 is 15 residues.

CDR3 protein: CASSGSNTNYGYTF. The CDR3 DNA reads as TGTGCCAGCAGCGGATCGAACACTAACTATGGCTACACCTTC. The chain combines TRBV9 with TRBJ1-2, with D unclear. Germline V CDR1 and CDR2: SGDLS, YYNGEE. Trimming pared 3 bases from V and 0 bases from J, leaving 9 bases between. This CDR3 region has 14 residues.

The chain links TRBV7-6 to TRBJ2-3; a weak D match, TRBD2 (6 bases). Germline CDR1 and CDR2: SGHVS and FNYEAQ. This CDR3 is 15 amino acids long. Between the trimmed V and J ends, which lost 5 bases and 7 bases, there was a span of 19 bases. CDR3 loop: CASSAPGSGGNTQYF. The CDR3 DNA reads TGTGCCAGCAGCGCCCCCGGGAGTGGTGGAAATACGCAGTATTTT.

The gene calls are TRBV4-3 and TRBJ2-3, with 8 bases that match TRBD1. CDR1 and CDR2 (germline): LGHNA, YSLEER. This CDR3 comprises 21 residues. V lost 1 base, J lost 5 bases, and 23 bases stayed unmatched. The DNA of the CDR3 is TGCGCCAGCAGCCAAGTGTGGGGGGTCAGGGGGCATTCTTGGCGAGGAGATACGCAGTATTTT. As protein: CASSQVWGVRGHSWRGDTQYF.

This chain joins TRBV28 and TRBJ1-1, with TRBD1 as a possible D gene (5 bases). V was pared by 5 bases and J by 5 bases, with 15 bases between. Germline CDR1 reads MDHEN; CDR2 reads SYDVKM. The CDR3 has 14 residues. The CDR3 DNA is TGTGCCAGCAGTGCGGGACCCGGGTGGACTGAAGCTTTCTTT. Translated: CASSAGPGWTEAFF.

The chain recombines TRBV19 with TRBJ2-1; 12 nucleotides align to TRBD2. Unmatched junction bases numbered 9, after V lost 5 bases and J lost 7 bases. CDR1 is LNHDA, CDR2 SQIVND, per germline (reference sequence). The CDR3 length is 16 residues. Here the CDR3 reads CASSERLAGAVNEQFF. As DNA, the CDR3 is TGTGCCAGTAGTGAAAGACTAGCGGGAGCAGTAAATGAGCAGTTCTTC.

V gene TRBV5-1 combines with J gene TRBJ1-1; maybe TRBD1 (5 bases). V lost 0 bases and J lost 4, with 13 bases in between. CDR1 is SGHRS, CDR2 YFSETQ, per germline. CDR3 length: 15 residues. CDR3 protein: CASSLDGGYSTEAFF. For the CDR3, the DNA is TGCGCCAGCAGCTTGGATGGGGGGTATAGCACTGAAGCTTTCTTT.

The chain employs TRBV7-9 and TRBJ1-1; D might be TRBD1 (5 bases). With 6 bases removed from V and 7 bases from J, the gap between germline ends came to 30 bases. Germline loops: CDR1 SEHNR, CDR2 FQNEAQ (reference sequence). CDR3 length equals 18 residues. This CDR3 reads CASSPSPGRSVGGSEAFF. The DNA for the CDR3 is TGTGCCAGCAGTCCCAGTCCGGGACGCTCGGTGGGAGGAAGTGAAGCTTTCTTT.

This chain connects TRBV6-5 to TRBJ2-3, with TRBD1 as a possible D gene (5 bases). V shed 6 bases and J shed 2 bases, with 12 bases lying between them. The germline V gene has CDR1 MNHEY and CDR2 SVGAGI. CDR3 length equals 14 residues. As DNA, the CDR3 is TGTGCCAGCAGACCAGGGCGGAACACAGATACGCAGTATTTT. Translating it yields CASRPGRNTDTQYF.

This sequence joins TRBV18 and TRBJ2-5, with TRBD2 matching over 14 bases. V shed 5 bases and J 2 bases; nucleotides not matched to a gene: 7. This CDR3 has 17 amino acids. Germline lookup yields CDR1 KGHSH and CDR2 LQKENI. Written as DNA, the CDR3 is TGTGCCAGCTCAGGGACTAGCGGGAGCGATCAACAAGAGACCCAGTACTTC. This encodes CASSGTSGSDQQETQYF.

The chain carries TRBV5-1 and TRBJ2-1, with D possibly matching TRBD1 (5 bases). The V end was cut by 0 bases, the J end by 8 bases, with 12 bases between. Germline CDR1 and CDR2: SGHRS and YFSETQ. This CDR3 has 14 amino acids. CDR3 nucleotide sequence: TGCGCCAGCAGCTTGGTACAGGAACGAGATGAGCAGTTCTTC. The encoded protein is CASSLVQERDEQFF.

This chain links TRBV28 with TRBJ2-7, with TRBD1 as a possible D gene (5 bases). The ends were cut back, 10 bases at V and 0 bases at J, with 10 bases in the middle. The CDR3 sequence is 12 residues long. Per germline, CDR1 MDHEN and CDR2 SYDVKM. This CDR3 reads CATDDSSYEQYF. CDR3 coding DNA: TGTGCCACGGACGACAGCTCCTACGAGCAGTACTTC. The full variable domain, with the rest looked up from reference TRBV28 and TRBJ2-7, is DVKVTQSSRYLVKRTGEKVFLECVQDMDHENMFWYRQDPGLGLRLIYFSYDVKMKEKGDIPEGYSVSREKKERFSLILESASTNQTSMYLCATDDSSYEQYFGPGTRLTVT.

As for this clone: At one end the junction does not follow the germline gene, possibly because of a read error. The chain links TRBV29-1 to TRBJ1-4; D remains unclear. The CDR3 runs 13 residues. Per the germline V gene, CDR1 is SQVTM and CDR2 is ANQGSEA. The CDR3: CSVQAALDEKLFF. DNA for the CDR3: TGCAGCGTCCAAGCAGCGTTGGATGAAAAGCTGTTTTTT.